A selection of T cell receptor beta chains follows, all from one sample in a study of beta chain features in type 1 diabetes. Data came from immunoSEQ multiplex PCR; TCRdb stores just in-frame clones and leaves some out. The sample gives 400,000 to 450,000 clones, 14% of which show up once; 0.03% to 0.04% is in the top ten. Material for sequencing was naive CD4+ T cells from blood. These receptors originate from a man aged 30-40 years in good health. The CDR3 runs from the conserved cysteine through the conserved F or W.

CDR3 protein: CASSSRWLDGYTF
J gene: TRBJ1-2
V gene: TRBV7-2

CDR3 protein: CSGSLAGGIGTQYF
J gene: TRBJ2-5
V gene: TRBV29-1

CDR3 protein: CATPLASSGSIETQYF
J gene: TRBJ2-5
V gene: TRBV19

CDR3 protein: CASSPDRGQETQYF
J gene: TRBJ2-5
V gene: TRBV7-2

CDR3 protein: CASSVGTGLGTEAFF
J gene: TRBJ1-1
V gene: TRBV9

CDR3 protein: CASSQVSGSGPNEQFF
J gene: TRBJ2-1
V gene: TRBV4-2

CDR3 protein: CASSEVGGEQYF
J gene: TRBJ2-7
V gene: TRBV2

CDR3 protein: CSVTTAYEQYF
J gene: NA
V gene: TRBV29-1

CDR3 protein: CASSQDPRRVETQYF
J gene: TRBJ2-5
V gene: TRBV4-1

CDR3 protein: CASSLTSPDTQYF
J gene: TRBJ2-3
V gene: TRBV7-9

CDR3 protein: CASSVDPGGGVKNIQYF
J gene: TRBJ2-4
V gene: TRBV9

CDR3 protein: CASSPGIDLQYF
J gene: TRBJ2-7
V gene: TRBV18

CDR3 protein: CASSLTRDSLYGYTF
J gene: TRBJ1-2
V gene: TRBV6-5

CDR3 protein: CASSPRRQETQYF
J gene: TRBJ2-5
V gene: TRBV7-2